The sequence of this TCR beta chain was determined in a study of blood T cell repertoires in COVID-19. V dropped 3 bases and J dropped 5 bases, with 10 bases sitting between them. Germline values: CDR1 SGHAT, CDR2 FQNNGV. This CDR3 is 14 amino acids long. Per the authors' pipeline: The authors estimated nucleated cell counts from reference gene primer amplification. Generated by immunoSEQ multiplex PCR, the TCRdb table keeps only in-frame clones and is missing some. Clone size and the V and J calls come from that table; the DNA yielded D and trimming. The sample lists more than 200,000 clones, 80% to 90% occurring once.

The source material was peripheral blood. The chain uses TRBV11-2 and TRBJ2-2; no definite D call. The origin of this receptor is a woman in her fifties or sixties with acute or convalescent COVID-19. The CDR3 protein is CASSLMATTGELFF. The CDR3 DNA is TGTGCCAGCAGCTTGATGGCCACGACCGGGGAGCTGTTTTTT.